This TCR beta chain was recorded in a study of beta chain features in type 1 diabetes. Study results and limitations: The study found fewer insertions and more deletions at VDJ junctions in type 1 diabetes patients.

The purity of all sorted populations exceeded 98%. Looked up from germline, CDR1 is MGHDK and CDR2 is SYGVNS. V lost 3 bases, J lost 5 bases, and 10 bases stayed unmatched. This CDR3 region has 16 residues. Of the isolated RNA, all was reverse transcribed, and so the sequenced material was expressed TCRB transcripts. Clones were read by immunoSEQ multiplex PCR, and TCRdb kept only the in-frame ones, dropping some. Found here are 300,000 to 450,000 clones, roughly 13% of them singletons; the top ten hold approximately 0.015%. This clone was detected only a few times. Antigen unknown. The receptor was derived from a man between 18 and 29 years old in good health. The chain joins TRBV25-1 to TRBJ2-3; 8 bases agree with TRBD1. The sequenced material came from naive CD4+ T cells from blood. CDR3: CASSDGRTGNLDTQYF. The CDR3 DNA follows: TGTGCCAGCAGTGATGGGCGGACAGGGAATTTAGATACGCAGTATTTT.